Presented here are 25 T cell receptor beta chains from one specimen sequenced in a study of shared clonotypes between healthy human individuals. Naive CD8 cells comprised CD45RO-negative, CCR7-positively selected cells, excluding terminally differentiated effector memory CD45RA+ cells. Sequencing used immunoSEQ multiplex PCR; TCRdb keeps in-frame clones, though not all of them. This sample has about 580,000 clones, with roughly 98% found just once. The sequencing input was naive CD8+ T cells sorted from blood. The source of these receptors is a man aged 25-45 years in good health.

This chain connects TRBV2 to TRBJ1-5, with a possible D match to TRBD1 (6 bases). This CDR3 spans 15 amino acids. The V end lost 4 bases, the J end lost 0 bases, and 10 bases lay between the germline ends. Germline V gene sequence: CDR1 SNHLY, CDR2 FYNNEI. CDR3 in DNA: TGTGCCAGCAGTGGGACAGCGACTAGCAATCAGCCCCAGCATTTT. It codes for CASSGTATSNQPQHF.

This clone was counted once. V gene TRBV7-9 combines with J gene TRBJ2-7; the D is unclear. Germline V gene data show CDR1 as SEHNR and CDR2 as FQNEAQ (reference sequence). The ends were cut back, 0 bases at V and 4 bases at J, with 10 bases in the middle. CDR3 length equals 14 residues. This CDR3 is CASSLAASRYEQYF. The CDR3 coding sequence is TGTGCCAGCAGCTTAGCGGCCTCGAGGTACGAGCAGTACTTC.

CDR3 in DNA: TGTGCCAGCAGCTTAAGGACTAGCGGGACTATCACAGATACGCAGTATTTT. It specifies CASSLRTSGTITDTQYF. This chain connects TRBV7-6 to TRBJ2-3, with TRBD2 matching 12 bases. The V segment lost 2 bases and the J segment 2 bases; nucleotides outside the gene matches: 5. CDR1 SGHVS and CDR2 FNYEAQ come from the germline V gene. The CDR3 is 17 amino acids.

This clone came up once. The rearrangement uses TRBV6-1 and TRBJ2-7, with D perhaps matching TRBD1 or TRBD2 (5 bases each). The V and J ends lost 6 bases and 5 bases respectively, with 17 bases between them. The CDR3 is 14 residues long. The germline V gene encodes CDR1 MNHNS and CDR2 SASEGT. The CDR3 DNA is TGTGCCAGCAGCTTCCGGGGCCAGGCGGACGAGCAGTACTTC. This encodes CASSFRGQADEQYF.

V gene TRBV2 combines with J gene TRBJ2-2; D gene unclear. V lost 5 bases to trimming and J lost 3 bases, with 7 bases between them. The CDR3 contains 13 residues. CDR1 is SNHLY, CDR2 FYNNEI, per germline. Here the CDR3 reads CASSSSDTGELFF. CDR3 coding DNA: TGTGCCAGCAGTTCCAGTGACACCGGGGAGCTGTTTTTT.

In nucleotides, the CDR3 is TGTGCCACCAGCAGAGAGGTGCGGGGGAACTATGGCTACACCTTC. Protein product: CATSREVRGNYGYTF. The chain couples TRBV15 to TRBJ1-2, with a possible D match to TRBD1 (5 bases). V was trimmed by 0 bases and J by 2 bases, leaving 10 bases between them. The CDR3 contains 15 residues. The germline CDR1 and CDR2 sequences are LNHNV and YYDKDF (reference sequence). Variable domain in full (rest from reference TRBV15 and TRBJ1-2): DAMVIQNPRYQVTQFGKPVTLSCSQTLNHNVMYWYQQKSSQAPKLLFHYYDKDFNNEADTPDNFQSRRPNTSFCFLDIRSPGLGDTAMYLCATSREVRGNYGYTFGSGTRLTVV.

The chain links TRBV14 to TRBJ1-1; D is ambiguous. V was shortened by 1 base and J by 6 bases, with 3 bases between the two germline ends. CDR3 length equals 11 residues. CDR1 is SGHDN and CDR2 is FVKESK in the germline V gene. The CDR3 here is CASSQGPEAFF. The CDR3 DNA is TGTGCCAGCAGCCAAGGTCCTGAAGCTTTCTTT.

This clone appeared once. The chain combines TRBV5-5 with TRBJ2-7; D uncertain. CDR1 SGHKS and CDR2 YYEKEE come from the germline V gene (reference sequence). This CDR3 comprises 14 residues. V lost 4 bases and J 3 bases, leaving 14 bases between the germline ends. The CDR3, as DNA: TGTGCCAGCAGCCCAACCTGGGCCTTCTACGAGCAGTACTTC. Protein product: CASSPTWAFYEQYF.

Concerning this clone: The sample holds other DNA sequences that translate to the same CDR3. The rearrangement links TRBV27 to TRBJ2-1; 11 nucleotides align to TRBD2. Germline V gene data show CDR1 as MNHEY and CDR2 as SMNVEV (reference sequence). The length of the CDR3 is 14 residues. V gave up 2 bases and J gave up 8 bases; unmatched junction bases: 2. CDR3 protein: CASSLGTSGDEQFF. The CDR3 nucleotides read TGTGCCAGCAGTTTAGGGACTAGCGGAGATGAGCAGTTCTTC.

The J gene is TRBJ1-2, the V gene TRBV7-8; TRBD1 aligns across 9 bases. Germline V gene data show CDR1 as SGHVS and CDR2 as FQNEAQ. The J segment lost 8 bases and the V segment lost 5 bases, leaving 6 bases of the junction unmatched. CDR3 size: 13 residues. The CDR3 DNA follows: TGTGCCAGCAGCATAAGGACAGGGGAGGGCTACACCTTC. Protein sequence: CASSIRTGEGYTF.

This chain's CDR3 is CASSSGGENIQYF. In DNA form, the CDR3 reads TGTGCCAGCAGCTCCGGCGGAGAAAACATTCAGTACTTC. The genes are TRBV11-2 and TRBJ2-4; D gene uncertain. The germline gives CDR1 SGHAT, CDR2 FQNNGV. Trimming cost V 4 bases and J 5 bases, with 9 bases left between them. CDR3 length: 13 residues.

This chain connects TRBV9 to TRBJ2-1; tentative D call: TRBD2 (5 bases). The CDR3 runs to 15 residues. Trimming stripped 3 bases from V and 1 base from J, with 11 bases between. Germline V lookup: CDR1 SGDLS, CDR2 YYNGEE. In DNA, the CDR3 is TGTGCCAGCAGCGCCGGACTCTCGTCCTACAATGAGCAGTTCTTC. Translated: CASSAGLSSYNEQFF. Variable domain in full (rest from reference TRBV9 and TRBJ2-1): DSGVTQTPKHLITATGQRVTLRCSPRSGDLSVYWYQQSLDQGLQFLIQYYNGEERAKGNILERFSAQQFPDLHSELNLSSLELGDSALYFCASSAGLSSYNEQFFGPGTRLTVL.

Only one count was recorded for this clone. The V and J genes are TRBV10-1 and TRBJ2-1; D might be TRBD2 (6 bases). The CDR3 runs to 16 residues. The V gene lost 2 bases and the J gene lost 2 bases, with 13 bases spanning the gap. The germline V gene encodes CDR1 WNHNN and CDR2 SYGVQD (reference sequence). For the CDR3, the DNA is TGCGCCAGCAGTGAGACCGGGACTCCGACCTACAATGAGCAGTTCTTC. Protein product: CASSETGTPTYNEQFF.

The chain joins TRBV9 to TRBJ2-3; D remains ambiguous. CDR1 and CDR2 (germline): SGDLS, YYNGEE. This CDR3 has 15 amino acids. The ends were cut back, 4 bases at V and 2 bases at J, with 14 bases in the middle. The DNA for the CDR3 is TGTGCCAGCAGCTACGCGTGGGCCTCCACAGATACGCAGTATTTT. This codes for CASSYAWASTDTQYF.

V is TRBV7-9 and J is TRBJ2-7; D not resolved. The CDR3 covers 13 residues. In germline, CDR1 is SEHNR, CDR2 FQNEAQ (reference sequence). V lost 1 base to trimming and J lost 5 bases, with 9 bases between them. The CDR3: CASSLGLTNEQYF. CDR3 in DNA: TGTGCCAGCAGCTTAGGGCTCACCAACGAGCAGTACTTC. The full variable domain, its missing parts supplied by reference TRBV7-9 and TRBJ2-7, is DTGVSQNPRHKITKRGQNVTFRCDPISEHNRLYWYRQTLGQGPEFLTYFQNEAQLEKSRLLSDRFSAERPKGSFSTLEIQRTEQGDSAMYLCASSLGLTNEQYFGPGTRLTVT.

This rearrangement joins TRBV27 to TRBJ2-1; D gene uncertain. Per germline, CDR1 MNHEY and CDR2 SMNVEV (reference sequence). This CDR3 has 14 amino acids. The V end lost 5 bases, the J end lost 0 bases, and 8 bases lay between the germline ends. DNA for the CDR3: TGTGCCAGCAGTCCAAGTAGCTCCTACAATGAGCAGTTCTTC. This sequence encodes CASSPSSSYNEQFF.

The chain links TRBV5-1 to TRBJ2-7; 10 bases are shared with TRBD2. V was pared by 4 bases and J by 5 bases, with 15 bases of the junction left unmatched. CDR3 size: 17 residues. Per the germline V gene, CDR1 is SGHRS and CDR2 is YFSETQ. CDR3 amino acids: CASSGLAGVRGKNEQYF. CDR3 nucleotides: TGCGCCAGCAGCGGGCTAGCGGGAGTAAGGGGGAAAAACGAGCAGTACTTC.

This clone was picked up one time. This chain joins TRBV28 and TRBJ1-2, with 8 bases fitting TRBD1. CDR3 length: 15 residues. J lost 10 bases, V lost 6 bases, and 16 bases had no gene match. In germline, CDR1 is MDHEN, CDR2 SYDVKM. CDR3 nucleotides: TGTGCCAGCAGCGACCGACAGGGGCCATTTTATAACTACACCTTC. Translated: CASSDRQGPFYNYTF.

The gene calls are TRBV7-9 and TRBJ1-1, with 10 positions matching TRBD1. The CDR3 sequence is 18 residues long. Germline CDR1 and CDR2: SEHNR and FQNEAQ (reference sequence). The trim removed 2 bases at V and 5 bases at J, leaving 14 bases unmatched. CDR3: CASSLLAPTTGGKTEAFF. The CDR3 DNA sequence: TGTGCCAGCAGCTTACTTGCCCCCACGACAGGGGGCAAAACTGAAGCTTTCTTT.

This chain connects TRBV7-9 to TRBJ2-2, with D unclear. CDR1 is SEHNR, CDR2 FQNEAQ, per germline (reference sequence). This CDR3 has 12 amino acids. This CDR3 reads CAEIENTGELFF. CDR3 in DNA: TGTGCAGAAATAGAGAACACCGGGGAGCTGTTTTTT.

This sequence joins TRBV5-4 and TRBJ2-5; unclear D gene. The CDR3 sequence is 11 residues long. The germline V gene has CDR1 SGHNT and CDR2 YYREEE (reference sequence). V was trimmed by 1 base and J by 5 bases, leaving 3 bases between them. CDR3 DNA: TGTGCCAGCAGCTTGCGGGAGACCCAGTACTTC. Its translation: CASSLRETQYF.

The genes are TRBV10-3 and TRBJ2-1; D unclear. Germline CDR1 is ENHRY and CDR2 is SYGVKD. Trimming took off 6 bases at V and 3 bases at J, with 12 bases between the two ends. This CDR3 is built from 14 residues. The CDR3 coding sequence is TGTGCCATCAGGCCTTCTGATAGCTACAATGAGCAGTTCTTC. Protein sequence: CAIRPSDSYNEQFF.

About this clone itself: Other DNA sequences in this specimen translate into the identical CDR3. The chain combines TRBV29-1 with TRBJ1-4; 9 nucleotides match TRBD1. Germline CDR1 is SQVTM and CDR2 is ANQGSEA. The length of the CDR3 is 12 residues. V gave up 6 bases and J gave up 5 bases; unmatched junction bases: 1. This CDR3 reads CSVGTGNEKLFF. The CDR3 DNA sequence: TGCAGCGTGGGGACAGGGAATGAAAAACTGTTTTTT.

The chain links TRBV11-3 to TRBJ2-1, with TRBD2 matching over 12 bases. The CDR3 loop spans 18 amino acids. Per germline, CDR1 SGHNT and CDR2 YENEEA. The J segment lost 6 bases and the V segment lost 5 bases, leaving 14 bases of the junction unmatched. CDR3 nucleotides: TGTGCCAGCAGCGGAGGGATGACTAGCGGGAGTTCTGGCAATGAGCAGTTCTTC. As protein: CASSGGMTSGSSGNEQFF.

The rearrangement links TRBV6-5 to TRBJ2-1; TRBD1 or TRBD2 may be the D gene (5 bases each). The CDR3 extends over 16 amino acids. Trimming stripped 2 bases from V and 3 bases from J, with 14 bases between. Germline CDR1 is MNHEY and CDR2 is SVGAGI. The CDR3 DNA follows: TGTGCCAGCAGTTACGGGGCGGAGGTACTCTACAATGAGCAGTTCTTC. It specifies CASSYGAEVLYNEQFF.